A selection of T cell receptor beta chains follows, all from one sample in a study of cytomegalovirus exposure and HLA in healthy donors. Sequenced by immunoSEQ multiplex PCR; TCRdb stores in-frame clones only, minus some. The sample holds roughly 100,000 clones; 85% are singletons and the top ten take 20% to 25%. Sequencing was done on a sample of PBMCs. The origin of the receptors is a man younger than 30 in good health and CMV-seropositive. Each CDR3 is given with its conserved first and last residue. Each record gives: clone size, V gene, J gene, D gene, CDR3 protein, CDR3 DNA. The D gene is left open where the match is weak. Clone size is shown for a subset of rows, as once, few, many or a class of expanded clone.

-	TRBV6-6	TRBJ1-4	TRBD1	CASSEGQSTNEKLFF	TGTGCCAGCAGTGAGGGACAGTCTACTAATGAAAAACTGTTTTTT
-	TRBV5-1	TRBJ1-3	-	CASSLGQGIGNTIYF	TGCGCCAGCAGCTTGGGTCAGGGGATCGGAAACACCATATATTTT
-	TRBV10-3	TRBJ1-1	-	CAISDVSTEAFF	TGTGCCATCAGTGACGTATCCACTGAAGCTTTCTTT
-	TRBV18	TRBJ2-3	TRBD2	CASSPTSGSANTQYF	TGTGCCAGCTCACCGACTAGCGGGAGTGCCAATACGCAGTATTTT
few	TRBV11-2	TRBJ2-7	TRBD1	CASSTGTGDYEQYF	TGTGCCAGCAGTACCGGGACAGGGGACTACGAGCAGTACTTC
-	TRBV27	TRBJ2-7	TRBD2	CASKGLAGYEQYF	TGTGCCAGCAAGGGACTAGCGGGTTACGAGCAGTACTTC
-	TRBV5-1	TRBJ2-1	TRBD2	CASSLARLALDEQFF	TGCGCCAGCAGCTTGGCCCGACTAGCCCTCGATGAGCAGTTCTTC
once	TRBV6-5	TRBJ1-2	TRBD1	CASSLGTGRNGYTF	TGTGCCAGCAGCTTAGGGACAGGGAGGAATGGCTACACCTTC
-	TRBV2	TRBJ2-5	-	CASSDIPTASAQETQYF	TGTGCCAGCAGTGATATACCGACAGCGAGCGCACAAGAGACCCAGTACTTC
-	TRBV30	TRBJ1-2	-	CAWYSASLQGYTF	TGTGCCTGGTACAGTGCCTCTCTCCAAGGCTACACCTTC
-	TRBV6-5	TRBJ2-2	-	CASSYLGGTGELFF	TGTGCCAGCAGTTACTTGGGGGGCACCGGGGAGCTGTTTTTT
-	TRBV30	TRBJ2-2	-	CAWSGTPDSYTGELFF	TGTGCCTGGAGTGGGACTCCCGACTCGTACACCGGGGAGCTGTTTTTT
few	TRBV11-2	TRBJ1-2	TRBD1	CASSPGQGASGYTF	TGTGCCAGCAGCCCCGGACAGGGAGCGTCTGGCTACACCTTC
-	TRBV27	TRBJ2-1	-	CASSLIRGFYNEQFF	TGTGCCAGCTCCCTAATCCGGGGGTTCTACAATGAGCAGTTCTTC
-	TRBV4-1	TRBJ1-5	-	CASSQVLRDQPQHF	TGCGCCAGCAGCCAAGTTCTGCGGGATCAGCCCCAGCATTTT
-	TRBV6-5	TRBJ1-4	TRBD1	CASSYRTGVGEKLFF	TGTGCCAGCAGTTACCGGACAGGGGTTGGTGAAAAACTGTTTTTT
-	TRBV7-9	TRBJ2-2	-	CASSHLGDGTGELFF	TGTGCCAGCAGCCACCTCGGGGATGGGACCGGGGAGCTGTTTTTT
-	TRBV6-1	TRBJ1-1	-	CASSEYPSTGRNTEAFF	TGTGCCAGCAGTGAATATCCATCGACAGGCCGTAACACTGAAGCTTTCTTT
-	TRBV7-2	TRBJ2-3	TRBD2	CASSTWTSGRQYF	TGTGCCAGCAGCACCTGGACTAGCGGGAGACAGTATTTT
few	TRBV9	TRBJ2-1	TRBD2	CASSRVAGASSYNEQFF	TGTGCCAGCAGCCGAGTAGCGGGTGCGAGCTCCTACAATGAGCAGTTCTTC
-	TRBV27	TRBJ2-3	-	CASSFGLQGTDTQYF	TGTGCCAGCAGTTTTGGTTTGCAGGGCACAGATACGCAGTATTTT
-	TRBV28	TRBJ2-1	TRBD2	CASSTERPVAGESSYNEQFF	TGTGCCAGCAGTACCGAAAGGCCCGTAGCGGGTGAAAGCTCCTACAATGAGCAGTTCTTC
-	TRBV2	TRBJ2-5	-	CASSEYASQETQYF	TGTGCCAGCAGTGAATATGCCAGCCAAGAGACCCAGTACTTC
-	TRBV6-5	TRBJ2-1	-	CASSLAATSYNEQFF	TGTGCCAGCAGCTTAGCGGCAACCTCCTACAATGAGCAGTTCTTC
-	TRBV6-1	TRBJ1-5	-	CASSDRQRSHVNSNQPQHF	TGTGCCAGCAGTGACAGACAGAGATCCCACGTTAATAGCAATCAGCCCCAGCATTTT
-	TRBV5-1	TRBJ2-1	TRBD1	CASSTGATEQFF	TGCGCCAGCAGCACAGGGGCAACTGAGCAGTTCTTC
-	TRBV9	TRBJ2-7	-	CASSYRDSNTYEQYF	TGTGCCAGCAGCTATCGGGACTCAAATACCTACGAGCAGTACTTC
few	TRBV19	TRBJ1-5	-	CASVTGHPNQPQHF	TGTGCCTCAGTAACGGGACACCCTAATCAGCCCCAGCATTTT
once	TRBV14	TRBJ2-3	-	CASSQMGSGTDTQYF	TGTGCCAGCAGCCAGATGGGGAGCGGCACAGATACGCAGTATTTT
-	TRBV7-2	TRBJ2-2	TRBD2	CASSSGLAGLTGELFF	TGTGCCAGCAGCTCCGGACTAGCGGGCCTCACCGGGGAGCTGTTTTTT
-	TRBV6-5	TRBJ2-3	-	CASSYSSYTDTQYF	TGTGCCAGCAGTTACTCGAGCTACACAGATACGCAGTATTTT
-	TRBV7-6	TRBJ1-3	-	CASSLRRGPRTIYF	TGTGCCAGCAGCTTAAGGAGGGGACCCCGCACCATATATTTT
-	TRBV28	TRBJ1-1	-	CASSFSENTEAFF	TGTGCCAGCAGTTTTTCAGAGAACACTGAAGCTTTCTTT
-	TRBV11-3	TRBJ2-1	TRBD2	CASSLVGTSGTNEQFF	TGTGCCAGCAGCTTAGTCGGGACTAGCGGGACGAATGAGCAGTTCTTC
-	TRBV5-1	TRBJ2-1	-	CASSSFFGAPYNEQFF	TGCGCCAGCAGCTCGTTCTTCGGTGCCCCTTACAATGAGCAGTTCTTC
-	TRBV27	TRBJ1-5	TRBD1	CASRPQGQVFNQPQHF	TGTGCCAGCAGACCCCAGGGACAGGTTTTCAATCAGCCCCAGCATTTT
-	TRBV5-6	TRBJ2-2	TRBD1	CASSLSDRGGTGELFF	TGTGCCAGCAGCTTGTCCGACAGGGGCGGCACCGGGGAGCTGTTTTTT
-	TRBV27	TRBJ2-3	TRBD2	CASRARTSGHSTDTQYF	TGTGCCAGCAGGGCCCGGACTAGCGGGCATAGCACAGATACGCAGTATTTT
-	TRBV19	TRBJ2-5	TRBD1	CASSVYRGQETQYF	TGTGCCAGTAGCGTGTACAGGGGGCAAGAGACCCAGTACTTC
-	TRBV5-4	TRBJ2-5	TRBD2	CASSRSGRVQETQYF	TGTGCCAGCAGCCGCAGCGGGAGGGTCCAAGAGACCCAGTACTTC
-	TRBV5-8	TRBJ2-5	TRBD1	CASSWDRGLRETQYF	TGTGCCAGCAGCTGGGACAGGGGTCTGAGAGAGACCCAGTACTTC
-	TRBV19	TRBJ2-2	TRBD2	CASSIRAGGPYGGELFF	TGTGCCAGTAGTATTCGAGCGGGAGGGCCTTATGGCGGGGAGCTGTTTTTT
-	TRBV28	TRBJ2-3	TRBD2	CASSLSALAGGYTDTQYF	TGTGCCAGCAGTTTATCGGCCTTAGCGGGAGGTTACACAGATACGCAGTATTTT
-	TRBV18	TRBJ2-5	-	CASSPYGETQYF	TGTGCCAGCTCACCTTACGGAGAGACCCAGTACTTC
-	TRBV10-2	TRBJ2-1	-	CASSVVALTYNEQFF	TGCGCCAGCAGTGTGGTAGCGCTTACCTACAATGAGCAGTTCTTC
-	TRBV19	TRBJ2-5	-	CASSLWRGETQYF	TGTGCCAGTAGTCTGTGGAGGGGAGAGACCCAGTACTTC
-	TRBV18	TRBJ2-3	TRBD1	CASSPKQGADTQYF	TGTGCCAGCTCACCTAAACAGGGGGCAGATACGCAGTATTTT
few	TRBV6-4	TRBJ2-6	-	CASSAGANSGANVLTF	TGTGCCAGCAGTGCAGGGGCGAACTCTGGGGCCAACGTCCTGACTTTC
-	TRBV28	TRBJ2-5	-	CASSAADLGETQYF	TGTGCCAGCAGTGCCGCGGATTTGGGAGAGACCCAGTACTTC
-	TRBV27	TRBJ2-7	-	CASSPRGTVYEQYF	TGTGCCAGCAGTCCCCGGGGTACCGTCTACGAGCAGTACTTC
-	TRBV28	TRBJ1-4	TRBD1	CASSSGTGDGKLFF	TGTGCCAGCAGTTCCGGGACAGGGGACGGAAAACTGTTTTTT
few	TRBV19	TRBJ1-5	-	CASSIVEHQPQHF	TGTGCCAGTAGTATTGTGGAGCATCAGCCCCAGCATTTT
-	TRBV4-1	TRBJ2-1	-	CASSQVAGQLIYNEQFF	TGCGCCAGCAGCCAAGTCGCGGGACAGCTGATTTACAATGAGCAGTTCTTC
-	TRBV25-1	TRBJ2-7	TRBD2	CASRESGTSGYEQYF	TGTGCCAGCAGGGAATCTGGGACTAGCGGCTACGAGCAGTACTTC
-	TRBV7-8	TRBJ1-2	-	CASSLDPPVYTF	TGTGCCAGCAGCTTAGACCCTCCAGTCTACACCTTC
-	TRBV19	TRBJ1-1	-	CASSPSPGRAEAFF	TGTGCCAGTAGCCCCTCTCCAGGGCGAGCTGAAGCTTTCTTT
-	TRBV11-2	TRBJ2-1	-	CASSLSGLPHNEQFF	TGTGCCAGCAGCCTCTCAGGACTACCTCACAATGAGCAGTTCTTC
few	TRBV30	TRBJ1-2	-	CAWKLFNYGYTF	TGTGCCTGGAAACTTTTTAACTATGGCTACACCTTC
-	TRBV6-1	TRBJ2-1	-	CASSEVGASSYNEQFF	TGTGCCAGCAGTGAGGTGGGGGCCTCATCCTACAATGAGCAGTTCTTC
-	TRBV18	TRBJ1-4	-	CASSPQGQNNEKLFF	TGTGCCAGCTCACCCCAAGGACAGAATAATGAAAAACTGTTTTTT